This TCR beta chain was sequenced during a study of patients and donors after allogeneic stem cell transplantation. TCRdb analysed the RT-PCR reads with MiXCR anew, one entry per CDR3 protein. The repertoire has 920,000 or so distinct CDR3 sequences, 18% of them found once; the top ten carry around 6%. The V gene lost 1 base and the J gene lost 4 bases, with 17 bases spanning the gap. CDR3 length: 16 amino acids. Germline lookup yields CDR1 SGHTA and CDR2 FQGNSA. The sequencing sample was made of blood, either unsorted or a sorted T cell fraction (not recorded which). The chain combines TRBV7-2 with TRBJ2-7; unclear D gene. This TCR came from a human donor who was either an allogeneic HSCT recipient or a stem cell or donor lymphocyte infusion donor (not recorded which). It is not recorded whose cells these are; they may come from a transplant donor. The CDR3 region is CASSLEVPSLPYEQYF. Written as DNA, the CDR3 is TGTGCCAGCAGCTTAGAGGTGCCCAGCCTCCCTTACGAGCAGTACTTC.